A single sample gave rise to the 26 T cell receptor beta chains below, sequenced in a study of Graves' ophthalmopathy and Graves' hyperthyroidism. Amplified TCR beta CDR3 regions were obtained using RNA transcripts as template. RT-PCR with HTBI primers came first, then second-round multiplex PCR. TCRdb re-derived calls from the multiplex PCR reads in MiXCR, one entry per CDR3 protein. The repertoire holds about 740,000 distinct CDR3 sequences, with roughly two fifths as singletons. The sample was peripheral blood. The receptors stem from an adult man with Graves' ophthalmopathy.

The CDR3 region is CASTGTGFYGYTF. In DNA form, the CDR3 reads TGTGCCAGTACCGGGACAGGTTTTTATGGCTACACCTTC. V gene TRBV7-9 combines with J gene TRBJ1-2; 8 bases fit TRBD1. V was pared by 9 bases and J by 5 bases, with 8 bases of the junction left unmatched. CDR3 length equals 13 residues. The germline CDR1 and CDR2 sequences are SEHNR and FQNEAQ (reference sequence).

This clonotype was seen more than once but under ten times. The CDR3 DNA reads TGCAGTGCTAGAGAAACCGGGACTGACGCCTACGAGCAGTACTTC. This sequence encodes CSARETGTDAYEQYF. The J gene is TRBJ2-7, the V gene TRBV20-1, with D possibly TRBD2 on 6 matching bases. Trimming stripped 0 bases from V and 2 bases from J, with 14 bases between. The germline V gene has CDR1 DFQATT and CDR2 SNEGSKA (reference sequence). CDR3 size: 15 residues.

This clonotype was found many times. J is TRBJ2-7 and V is TRBV29-1; tentatively, D is TRBD1 (5 bases). The V and J ends lost 5 bases and 2 bases respectively, with 7 bases between them. There are 11 residues in the CDR3. CDR1 and CDR2 (germline): SQVTM, ANQGSEA. CDR3 region: CSVSGTYEQYF. CDR3 coding DNA: TGCAGCGTTTCAGGGACCTACGAGCAGTACTTC.

The chain is built from TRBV7-2 and TRBJ1-5, with D perhaps matching TRBD1 (5 bases). This CDR3 spans 12 amino acids. Germline V CDR1 and CDR2: SGHTA, FQGNSA. The CDR3 coding sequence is TGTGCTAGAACCGACAGTTACCAGCCCCAGCATTTT. Protein: CARTDSYQPQHF.

Comment on this clonotype: A read error is possible here, since a much larger clone lies one base away. The J gene is TRBJ2-7, the V gene TRBV7-9; TRBD1 agrees at 10 bases. Trimming took 5 bases from V and 6 from J; bases not matched to a gene: 4. CDR3 length: 13 amino acids. CDR1 and CDR2 (germline): SEHNR, FQNEAQ (reference sequence). CDR3 amino acids: CASSAGTGAEQYF. In nucleotides, the CDR3 is TGTGCCAGCAGCGCAGGGACAGGGGCCGAGCAGTACTTC.

Note on this clonotype: A single base separates this from a much larger clone, so it may be a read error. V gene TRBV4-1 combines with J gene TRBJ2-7; D is ambiguous. The CDR3 consists of 14 residues. CDR1 is MGHRA and CDR2 is YSYEKL in the germline V gene. Trimming cost V 0 bases and J 4 bases, with 10 bases left between them. The CDR3 DNA sequence: TGCGCCAGCAGCCAAGATCACAGTGATTACGAGCAGTACTTC. Amino acid sequence: CASSQDHSDYEQYF.

In its sample, this clonotype was seen a few times. This chain joins TRBV7-9 and TRBJ1-4; D is perhaps TRBD1 (5 bases). Trimming cost V 5 bases and J 2 bases, with 24 bases left between them. The germline V gene encodes CDR1 SEHNR and CDR2 FQNEAQ (reference sequence). This CDR3 spans 19 amino acids. CDR3 residues: CASSRTALRGRNTNEKLFF. The CDR3 DNA reads as TGTGCCAGCAGCCGTACCGCCTTGCGGGGACGAAATACTAATGAAAAACTGTTTTTT.

Comment on this clonotype: This sequence may be a read error, since a much larger clone differs from it by one base. CDR3 protein: CASSPGLYQPQRF. Written as DNA, the CDR3 is TGTGCCAGCAGCCCCGGTTTGTATCAGCCCCAGCGTTTT. J is TRBJ1-5 and V is TRBV5-5, with D unresolved. CDR1 is SGHKS, CDR2 YYEKEE, per germline (reference sequence). The CDR3 is made up of 13 amino acids.

The rearrangement links TRBV7-8 to TRBJ1-2; 9 bases agree with TRBD1. V lost 5 bases and J lost 8; bases outside the gene matches: 12. The CDR3 sequence is 15 residues long. Germline values: CDR1 SGHVS, CDR2 FQNEAQ. The CDR3 region has the DNA TGTGCCAGCAGCCTTAGTCAGGGACAGGGCGGCGGCTACACCTTC. Amino acids: CASSLSQGQGGGYTF.

A note on this clonotype: Compared with germline, one end of the junction differs, possibly owing to a read error. The chain links TRBV12-3 or TRBV12-4 to TRBJ2-7, with D perhaps being TRBD1 or TRBD2 (5 bases each). The CDR3 runs 14 residues. DNA for the CDR3: TGTGCCAGCAGTTTCCGGGACCGAGCCTACGAGCAGCACTTC. Translated, it gives CASSFRDRAYEQHF.

There are a few counts of this clonotype. DNA for the CDR3: TGTGCCAGTAGTGGGAACTCGGAGACCCAGTACTTC. This gives the protein CASSGNSETQYF. The chain carries TRBV19 and TRBJ2-5, with D hard to call. Germline V gives CDR1 LNHDA, CDR2 SQIVND (reference sequence). Trimming took 5 bases from V and 5 from J, leaving 9 bases between them. CDR3 length: 12 amino acids.

V gene TRBV7-8 combines with J gene TRBJ1-5; 11 positions match TRBD1. The CDR3 contains 17 residues. After removal of 4 bases from V and 1 base from J, the junction contained 6 bases not matched to a gene. The germline V gene has CDR1 SGHVS and CDR2 FQNEAQ. The CDR3 DNA sequence: TGTGCCAGCAGCTCCGGGACAGGGGGATCAAGCAATCAGCCCCAGCATTTT. Residues: CASSSGTGGSSNQPQHF.

V gene TRBV24-1 combines with J gene TRBJ1-2; possible D gene TRBD1, 6 bases. V was clipped by 4 bases and J by 10 bases, with 12 bases between them. From germline, CDR1 is KGHDR and CDR2 SFDVKD. The CDR3 is made up of 12 amino acids. CDR3 residues: CATSEQGRDYTF. The CDR3 DNA reads TGTGCCACCAGTGAACAGGGACGGGACTACACCTTC.

CDR3 DNA sequence: TGCAGCGTTGCCACCGGGACAGGGGAAGACTATGGCTACACCTTC. This translates into CSVATGTGEDYGYTF. The chain joins TRBV29-1 to TRBJ1-2, with 10 nucleotides matching TRBD1. From germline, CDR1 is SQVTM and CDR2 ANQGSEA. The ends lost 4 bases at V and 3 bases at J; junction bases unmatched: 8. There are 15 residues in the CDR3.

This sequence joins TRBV10-3 and TRBJ1-2; no firm D call. This CDR3 spans 11 amino acids. The V and J ends lost 4 bases and 8 bases respectively, with 8 bases between them. Germline V gene lookup returns CDR1 ENHRY and CDR2 SYGVKD. The CDR3 spells CAISALAGYTF. The CDR3 nucleotides read TGTGCCATCAGTGCTTTAGCGGGCTACACCTTC.

V gene TRBV29-1 combines with J gene TRBJ2-7; TRBD1 aligns across 9 bases. The CDR3 spans 12 residues. Germline V lookup: CDR1 SQVTM, CDR2 ANQGSEA. The V segment lost 4 bases and the J segment 6 bases; nucleotides outside the gene matches: 4. As DNA, the CDR3 is TGCAGCGTTGGCGGACAGGGGCTCGAGCAGTACTTC. Translated, it gives CSVGGQGLEQYF.

This clonotype was observed a handful of times. The genes are TRBV19 and TRBJ1-1, with TRBD1 matching over 9 bases. From germline, CDR1 is LNHDA and CDR2 SQIVND (reference sequence). V gave up 6 bases and J gave up 2 bases; unmatched junction bases: 10. This CDR3 is 16 amino acids long. In nucleotides, the CDR3 is TGTGCCAGTAGGGACGAACCGGGACAGGGCAACACTGAAGCTTTCTTT. Its translation is CASRDEPGQGNTEAFF.

The sample holds many counts of this clonotype. This chain uses TRBV7-2 with TRBJ2-5; either TRBD1 or TRBD2 may supply D (5 bases each). V lost 2 bases and J lost 0, with 10 bases in between. Germline V lookup: CDR1 SGHTA, CDR2 FQGNSA. CDR3 length: 15 residues. For the CDR3, the DNA is TGTGCCAGCAGCTTAACCGGGACGTACCAAGAGACCCAGTACTTC. It translates to CASSLTGTYQETQYF.

This chain links TRBV11-2 with TRBJ2-5, with TRBD1 identical over 7 bases. Germline trimming cut 5 bases from V and 5 bases from J; bases unmatched to any gene: 11. Germline CDR1 and CDR2: SGHAT and FQNNGV. This CDR3 spans 15 amino acids. CDR3 DNA: TGTGCCAGCAGCCTAAAGACAGGGCCCGGGGAGACCCAGTACTTC. It yields the protein CASSLKTGPGETQYF.

This clonotype was recorded many times. The V gene is TRBV7-2, the J gene TRBJ1-5; D is unresolved. Germline values: CDR1 SGHTA, CDR2 FQGNSA. V was trimmed by 8 bases and J by 3 bases, leaving 14 bases between them. CDR3 length equals 14 residues. The CDR3 spells CASGSTGPNQPQHF. CDR3 DNA: TGTGCCAGCGGCTCGACCGGTCCCAATCAGCCCCAGCATTTT.

This clonotype was picked up many times. V is TRBV10-3 and J is TRBJ2-5; D is undetermined. Trimming took 3 bases from V and 5 from J, leaving 4 bases between them. Germline V gene data show CDR1 as ENHRY and CDR2 as SYGVKD. The CDR3 contains 11 residues. CDR3 amino acids: CAISDAETQYF. The CDR3 region has the DNA TGTGCCATCAGTGATGCGGAGACCCAGTACTTC.

The chain combines TRBV7-2 with TRBJ1-2; perhaps TRBD1 as D (5 bases). The germline gives CDR1 SGHTA, CDR2 FQGNSA. This CDR3 has 13 residues. Trimming left V 5 bases short and J 6 bases short, with 13 bases between. This CDR3 is CASSVGQEDGYTF. CDR3 coding DNA: TGTGCCAGCAGCGTGGGGCAGGAGGATGGCTACACCTTC.

Points on this clonotype: This may stem from a read error, because a much larger clone lies one nucleotide away. J is TRBJ2-2 and V is TRBV25-1; D ambiguous. V lost 5 bases to trimming and J lost 4 bases, with 5 bases between them. Looked up from germline, CDR1 is MGHDK and CDR2 is SYGVNS. This CDR3 spans 12 amino acids. As DNA, the CDR3 is TGTGCCAGCAGTACAACCACCGGGGAGCTGTTTTTT. Amino acid sequence: CASSTTTGELFF.

Regarding this clonotype: Being one base from a much bigger clone, this may be a read error. The chain employs TRBV29-1 and TRBJ2-7; 7 nucleotides line up with TRBD2. The V segment lost 6 bases and the J segment 1 base; nucleotides outside the gene matches: 6. CDR3 size: 13 residues. Germline CDR1 is SQVTM and CDR2 is ANQGSEA. The CDR3 loop is CSVPRGVSYEQYF. CDR3 nucleotides: TGCAGCGTCCCTCGGGGGGTTTCCTACGAGCAGTACTTC.

The chain has TRBV20-1 and TRBJ2-7; D may be TRBD1 (6 bases). Trimming pared 2 bases from V and 3 bases from J, leaving 14 bases between. The CDR3 is made up of 14 amino acids. Germline CDR1 and CDR2: DFQATT and SNEGSKA (reference sequence). The chain's CDR3 is CSARLQGSHYEQYF. For the CDR3, the DNA is TGCAGTGCTAGATTACAGGGTTCCCACTACGAGCAGTACTTC.

This clonotype showed up just a few times. J is TRBJ2-2 and V is TRBV7-9; D may be TRBD1 (5 bases). Germline V lookup: CDR1 SEHNR, CDR2 FQNEAQ (reference sequence). There are 13 residues in the CDR3. The V end was cut by 5 bases, the J end by 6 bases, with 10 bases between. Here the CDR3 DNA reads TGTGCCAGCAGCAGAGACAGCCCCGGGGAGCTGTTTTTT. This encodes CASSRDSPGELFF.